Below, one TCR beta chain is given with its context. Its cognate antigen is unknown. Germline-derived CDR1 and CDR2 are MDHEN and SYDVKM. The CDR3 runs 12 residues. The V segment lost 4 bases and the J segment 10 bases; nucleotides outside the gene matches: 5. The data originate from a study of OX40 agonist ivuxolimab in advanced cancers. Study-level points and caveats: The study found among the lowest clonal expansion in partial responders at 0.1-3.0 mg/kg.

Libraries were prepared by immunoSEQ multiplex PCR; TCRdb keeps only in-frame clonotypes and omits some of them. The sample lists around 56,000 clones, about 89% seen once, with approximately 1.1% in the top ten. This receptor was identified in an adult with an advanced solid tumor such as melanoma, head and neck, liver or kidney cancer. The chain joins TRBV28 to TRBJ2-7, with TRBD1 matching 9 bases. This material consisted of CD4+ or CD8+ T cells sorted from blood, taken in a trial of the OX40 agonist ivuxolimab. CDR3 sequence reads: CASSSQGAEQYF. Written as DNA, the CDR3 is TGTGCCAGCAGTTCACAGGGGGCGGAACAGTACTTC.